This record covers a single TCR beta chain. The antigen remains undetermined. The primer mix had 60 Vbeta and 13 Jbeta primers. The table came from immunoSEQ multiplex PCR; TCRdb's copy has only in-frame clones and leaves some out. The table lists tens of thousands of clones, around 80% of them singletons. These data belong to a study of cytomegalovirus exposure and HLA in healthy donors. For the study at large: Among 150 million to 200 million T cells, an earlier analysis found about 110 million unique TCR beta sequences.

The CDR3 is made up of 15 amino acids. The germline V gene encodes CDR1 MDHEN and CDR2 SYDVKM. The V segment lost 10 bases and the J segment 4 bases; nucleotides outside the gene matches: 15. Study-wide results and limits: Whilst most TCR sequences proved rare, a subset of public TCRs occurred across many donors.

This clonotype originated in a male donor in good health and CMV-seropositive. What was sequenced was PBMCs. The chain uses TRBV28 and TRBJ2-7, with 8 positions matching TRBD2. This CDR3 reads CATNFPAGARYEQYF. The CDR3 bases are TGTGCCACCAACTTTCCAGCGGGGGCCAGGTACGAGCAGTACTTC.